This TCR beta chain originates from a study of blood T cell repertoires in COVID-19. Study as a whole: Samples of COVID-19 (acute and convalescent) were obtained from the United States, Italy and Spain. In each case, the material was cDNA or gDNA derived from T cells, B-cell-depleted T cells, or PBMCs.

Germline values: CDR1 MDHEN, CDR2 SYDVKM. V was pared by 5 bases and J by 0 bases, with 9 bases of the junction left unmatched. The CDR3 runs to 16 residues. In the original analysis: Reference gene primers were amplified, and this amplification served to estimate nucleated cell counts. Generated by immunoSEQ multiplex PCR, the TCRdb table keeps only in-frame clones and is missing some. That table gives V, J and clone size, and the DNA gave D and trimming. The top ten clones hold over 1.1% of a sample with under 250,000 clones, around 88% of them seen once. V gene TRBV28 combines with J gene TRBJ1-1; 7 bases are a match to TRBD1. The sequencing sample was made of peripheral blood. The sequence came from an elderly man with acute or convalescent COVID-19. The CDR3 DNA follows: TGTGCCAGCAGTCGGCCGGGACAGAGAATGAACACTGAAGCTTTCTTT. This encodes CASSRPGQRMNTEAFF.